This T cell receptor (beta chain) was sequenced for a study of PD-1 blockade in mismatch repair-deficient tumors. Study background: Enrolled 2013-2016, patients had progressing, pretreated mismatch repair-deficient cancers of around 12 types.

The data were produced by immunoSEQ multiplex PCR, yet TCRdb's version contains in-frame clones alone and is incomplete. The sample contains just under 80,000 clones, more than 80% of which appear only once. The germline V gene encodes CDR1 LGHNT and CDR2 FRNRAP. The length of the CDR3 is 16 residues. V was clipped by 3 bases and J by 7 bases; unmatched bases: 5. Notes on this clone: Its antigen is undetermined.

Study observations and caveats: Tumor-resident clones, often absent from pretreatment blood, expanded after pembrolizumab and then contracted.

All patients were mismatch repair deficient, assessed by either PCR or immunohistochemistry. The TCR-sequenced patients were a few responders to pembrolizumab. The chain recombines TRBV12-5 with TRBJ2-1, with TRBD2 matching over 14 bases. The material was peripheral blood, obtained 44 weeks after starting pembrolizumab. The receptor was derived from an adult with mismatch repair-deficient cancer. In DNA, the CDR3 is TGTGCTAGTGGTTTAAGACTAGCGGGAGGGATGAATGAGCAGTTCTTC. Protein product: CASGLRLAGGMNEQFF.